A single sample is the source of the 26 T cell receptor beta chains below, sequenced in a study of beta chain features in type 1 diabetes. Of the isolated RNA, all was reverse transcribed, and so the sequenced material was expressed TCRB transcripts. Profiling relied on immunoSEQ multiplex PCR, and the TCRdb table lists in-frame clones only, not all of them. Counted here are under 450,000 clones, less than 15% occurring once; the ten biggest clones make up around 0.02%. The specimen was naive CD4+ T cells from blood. Receptors originate from a woman aged 18-29 years in good health.

This clone turned up a few times. The rearrangement joins TRBV11-3 to TRBJ2-3; TRBD1 matches 9 bases. The V segment lost 4 bases and the J segment 0 bases; nucleotides outside the gene matches: 8. Germline V gives CDR1 SGHNT, CDR2 YENEEA. The CDR3 length is 17 residues. The CDR3 nucleotides are TGTGCCAGCAGCTCCTCCGGGACAGGGAAGAGCACAGATACGCAGTATTTT. Its protein product is CASSSSGTGKSTDTQYF.

This clone has just a few counts. This chain uses TRBV27 with TRBJ2-3; 7 bases map to TRBD2. This CDR3 is built from 16 residues. The junction had 12 bases not matched to a gene; V was cut back by 5 bases and J by 4 bases. CDR1 MNHEY and CDR2 SMNVEV come from the germline V gene (reference sequence). The CDR3 coding sequence is TGTGCCAGCAGTCCTCCTTGGGGGAGGGTCCCAGATACGCAGTATTTT. Translation: CASSPPWGRVPDTQYF.

This clone was observed a few times. The V call is TRBV5-1, the J call TRBJ1-3; D uncertain. V was trimmed by 0 bases and J by 0 bases, leaving 13 bases between them. This CDR3 contains 17 residues. Germline V gene sequence: CDR1 SGHRS, CDR2 YFSETQ. In DNA form, the CDR3 reads TGCGCCAGCAGCTTGGAGGCCAGACTCAGCTCTGGAAACACCATATATTTT. This sequence encodes CASSLEARLSSGNTIYF.

The chain employs TRBV29-1 and TRBJ2-1; D may be TRBD2 (5 bases). The length of the CDR3 is 13 residues. Germline CDR1 is SQVTM and CDR2 is ANQGSEA. Trimming pared 4 bases from V and 2 bases from J, leaving 9 bases between. This CDR3 is CSVGEAAYNEQFF. The CDR3 region has the DNA TGCAGCGTTGGAGAAGCGGCCTACAATGAGCAGTTCTTC.

The V call is TRBV12-5, the J call TRBJ2-5; D remains unclear. Trimming stripped 1 base from V and 6 bases from J, with 12 bases between. CDR3 length equals 14 residues. Looked up from germline, CDR1 is LGHNT and CDR2 is FRNRAP. The CDR3 loop reads CASGLDQRSKTQYF. CDR3 in DNA: TGTGCTAGTGGTTTGGACCAGAGGAGCAAGACCCAGTACTTC.

This chain connects TRBV7-9 to TRBJ2-5; D perhaps matches TRBD2 (7 bases). V lost 1 base and J 9 bases, leaving 21 bases between the germline ends. CDR3 size: 16 residues. Germline assignment: CDR1 SEHNR and CDR2 FQNEAQ (reference sequence). CDR3 residues: CASSLVGGGWYDSQYF. The CDR3, as DNA: TGTGCCAGCAGCTTAGTTGGCGGGGGCTGGTATGATTCCCAGTACTTC.

This clone has more than one count but fewer than ten. The V call is TRBV18, the J call TRBJ2-1, with 9 bases identical to TRBD2. The trim removed 5 bases at V and 4 bases at J, leaving 3 bases unmatched. The germline CDR1 and CDR2 sequences are KGHSH and LQKENI. This CDR3 is built from 14 residues. This CDR3 reads CASSWTSAYNEQFF. As DNA, the CDR3 is TGTGCCAGCTCATGGACTAGCGCATACAATGAGCAGTTCTTC.

This chain uses TRBV18 with TRBJ2-1, with 14 bases that match TRBD2. V shed 7 bases and J 12 bases; nucleotides not matched to a gene: 11. This CDR3 has 15 amino acids. Looked up from germline, CDR1 is KGHSH and CDR2 is LQKENI. The CDR3 DNA sequence: TGTGCCAGCTTAGCCGGGACTAGCGGGAGTGATCCGCAGTTCTTC. This encodes CASLAGTSGSDPQFF. Looking up the rest from reference TRBV18 and TRBJ2-1 gives the full variable domain: NAGVMQNPRHLVRRRGQEARLRCSPMKGHSHVYWYRQLPEEGLKFMVYLQKENIIDESGMPKERFSAEFPKEGPSILRIQQVVRGDSAAYFCASLAGTSGSDPQFFGPGTRLTVL.

V is TRBV13 and J is TRBJ2-7, with 9 bases aligning to TRBD2. This CDR3 has 15 amino acids. V was pared by 5 bases and J by 9 bases, with 14 bases of the junction left unmatched. Per the germline V gene, CDR1 is PRHDT and CDR2 is FYEKMQ (reference sequence). The CDR3 is CASSDPTGLAMGQYF. The CDR3 nucleotides are TGTGCCAGCAGCGACCCGACGGGACTAGCAATGGGGCAGTACTTC.

V gene TRBV30 combines with J gene TRBJ2-5; TRBD1 aligns across 8 bases. V shed 0 bases, J shed 6 bases, and the junction held 12 bases outside the gene matches. CDR3 length equals 16 residues. Germline CDR1 and CDR2: GTSNPN and SVGIG (reference sequence). CDR3 amino acids: CAWSVPGAGGLKTQYF. The CDR3 DNA follows: TGTGCCTGGAGTGTACCCGGGGCAGGGGGCTTGAAGACCCAGTACTTC.

This clone was recorded a few times. The CDR3 region has the DNA TGTGCCATCAGTGAGTCGATAGCGGTCGTAGAGACCCAGTACTTC. Translated, it gives CAISESIAVVETQYF. The chain carries TRBV10-3 and TRBJ2-5; tentatively, D is TRBD2 (6 bases). Germline V gene lookup returns CDR1 ENHRY and CDR2 SYGVKD. The CDR3 runs 15 residues. V was trimmed by 0 bases and J by 4 bases, leaving 12 bases between them.

The chain joins TRBV5-4 to TRBJ2-1; 9 bases align to TRBD2. The CDR3 totals 15 residues. The germline V gene encodes CDR1 SGHNT and CDR2 YYREEE (reference sequence). Unmatched junction bases numbered 5, after V lost 0 bases and J lost 7 bases. The CDR3 protein is CASSLGLAGQNEQFF. The DNA for the CDR3 is TGTGCCAGCAGCTTGGGGCTAGCGGGACAGAATGAGCAGTTCTTC. The full variable domain, rest sourced from reference TRBV5-4 and TRBJ2-1, is ETGVTQSPTHLIKTRGQQVTLRCSSQSGHNTVSWYQQALGQGPQFIFQYYREEENGRGNFPPRFSGLQFPNYSSELNVNALELDDSALYLCASSLGLAGQNEQFFGPGTRLTVL.

This clone was detected a few times. This chain connects TRBV4-1 to TRBJ2-2, with TRBD1 matching over 9 bases. After removal of 5 bases from V and 6 bases from J, the junction contained 10 bases not matched to a gene. The CDR3 extends over 16 amino acids. Germline loops: CDR1 MGHRA, CDR2 YSYEKL. CDR3 amino acids: CASSFLGTGSAGELFF. The CDR3 DNA reads TGCGCCAGCAGCTTTCTAGGGACAGGGTCAGCCGGGGAGCTGTTTTTT.

The V gene is TRBV9, the J gene TRBJ2-1, with 14 bases identical to TRBD2. This CDR3 region has 17 residues. From germline, CDR1 is SGDLS and CDR2 YYNGEE. The ends lost 4 bases at V and 4 bases at J; junction bases unmatched: 7. The CDR3 here is CASSFGLAGGGYNEQFF. The CDR3 coding sequence is TGTGCCAGCAGCTTCGGACTAGCGGGAGGCGGGTACAATGAGCAGTTCTTC.

The CDR3 bases are TGTGCCAGCATCCGGGGAGGGAGCAATCAGCCCCAGCATTTT. Its translation: CASIRGGSNQPQHF. This chain uses TRBV6-1 with TRBJ1-5; no clear D gene. In germline, CDR1 is MNHNS, CDR2 SASEGT. This CDR3 comprises 14 residues. V lost 7 bases and J 1 base, leaving 11 bases between the germline ends.

This chain connects TRBV19 to TRBJ2-4; TRBD2 agrees at 9 bases. This CDR3 spans 18 amino acids. Germline CDR1 and CDR2: LNHDA and SQIVND (reference sequence). Trimming took 2 bases from V and 0 from J; bases not matched to a gene: 8. In DNA form, the CDR3 reads TGTGCCAGTAGTATACCGGGACTAGCTGGTCTAGCCAAAAACATTCAGTACTTC. It specifies CASSIPGLAGLAKNIQYF.

This clone turned up a few times. The chain couples TRBV7-8 to TRBJ2-6; possible D gene TRBD1, 6 bases. Germline V gene sequence: CDR1 SGHVS, CDR2 FQNEAQ. V was trimmed by 1 base and J by 3 bases, leaving 7 bases between them. The length of the CDR3 is 15 residues. CDR3 nucleotides: TGTGCCAGCAGCTTAGACAGGGATGGGGCCAACGTCCTGACTTTC. This codes for CASSLDRDGANVLTF.

This clone was counted only a few times. The CDR3 region has the DNA TGCGCCAGCAGCCCCATAAGGAGCAATGAGCAGTTCTTC. It specifies CASSPIRSNEQFF. The chain links TRBV5-1 to TRBJ2-1; D is unresolved. CDR1 is SGHRS and CDR2 is YFSETQ in the germline V gene. The V end lost 4 bases, the J end lost 6 bases, and 11 bases lay between the germline ends. The CDR3 is made up of 13 amino acids.

This clone occurred a few times. This chain links TRBV9 with TRBJ2-1, with 16 bases aligning to TRBD2. After removal of 4 bases from V and 5 bases from J, the junction contained 3 bases not matched to a gene. The CDR3 spans 16 residues. CDR1 and CDR2 (germline): SGDLS, YYNGEE. CDR3 in amino acids: CASSTGLAGGDNEQFF. In DNA form, the CDR3 reads TGTGCCAGCAGCACGGGACTAGCGGGAGGGGACAATGAGCAGTTCTTC.

The chain recombines TRBV28 with TRBJ1-5, with TRBD1 matching over 7 bases. The CDR3 extends over 13 amino acids. Germline V gives CDR1 MDHEN, CDR2 SYDVKM. The V gene end was trimmed by 5 bases and the J gene end by 9 bases; junction bases not matched to a gene: 7. DNA of the CDR3: TGTGCCAGCAGTCCAGGGGGAATGGGGCCCCAGCATTTT. It translates to CASSPGGMGPQHF.

The table lists this clone with a few counts. The gene calls are TRBV6-1 and TRBJ1-5; a weak D match, TRBD1 (5 bases). Per germline, CDR1 MNHNS and CDR2 SASEGT. This CDR3 contains 15 residues. V lost 2 bases and J 6 bases, leaving 14 bases between the germline ends. This chain's CDR3 is CASSESTGRGQPQHF. CDR3 nucleotides: TGTGCCAGCAGTGAATCAACAGGTAGGGGTCAGCCCCAGCATTTT.

Only a few counts were recorded for this clone. This chain uses TRBV9 with TRBJ2-7; weak D call: TRBD2 (6 bases). Deletions cut 4 bases from V and 1 base from J, with 18 bases between. The CDR3 has 16 residues. Per germline, CDR1 SGDLS and CDR2 YYNGEE. CDR3 residues: CASSLSAGTASYEQYF. The DNA for the CDR3 is TGTGCCAGCAGCCTCTCTGCGGGGACGGCATCCTACGAGCAGTACTTC. Supplemented by reference TRBV9 and TRBJ2-7, the full variable domain reads DSGVTQTPKHLITATGQRVTLRCSPRSGDLSVYWYQQSLDQGLQFLIQYYNGEERAKGNILERFSAQQFPDLHSELNLSSLELGDSALYFCASSLSAGTASYEQYFGPGTRLTVT.

This clone was recorded only once. The chain has TRBV11-2 and TRBJ2-7, with 9 bases matching TRBD2. The CDR3 extends over 15 amino acids. Germline V CDR1 and CDR2: SGHAT, FQNNGV. J was trimmed by 1 base and V by 1 base; bases with no gene match: 2. Here the CDR3 DNA reads TGTGCCAGCAGCTTAGGAACTAGCGGGTCCTACGAGCAGTACTTC. Encoded protein: CASSLGTSGSYEQYF. Complete variable domain (other parts from reference TRBV11-2 and TRBJ2-7): EAGVAQSPRYKIIEKRQSVAFWCNPISGHATLYWYQQILGQGPKLLIQFQNNGVVDDSQLPKDRFSAERLKGVDSTLKIQPAKLEDSAVYLCASSLGTSGSYEQYFGPGTRLTVT.

The chain uses TRBV4-3 and TRBJ2-2; D is perhaps TRBD1 (5 bases). The CDR3 covers 13 residues. The V end was cut by 2 bases, the J end by 13 bases, with 14 bases between. Germline assignment: CDR1 LGHNA and CDR2 YSLEER. The CDR3 protein is CASSQRGSPRLFF. CDR3 DNA: TGCGCCAGCAGCCAAAGGGGCAGCCCAAGGCTGTTTTTT.

V is TRBV28 and J is TRBJ2-5; 9 bases map to TRBD1. The CDR3 loop spans 15 amino acids. Losses at the gene ends were 4 bases for V and 5 bases for J; bases not matched to a gene: 8. Germline CDR1 MDHEN, CDR2 SYDVKM. The DNA of the CDR3 is TGTGCCAGCAGTTCGTACAGGGGGCGAAAGGAGACCCAGTACTTC. Its protein product is CASSSYRGRKETQYF. The variable domain in full, completed from reference TRBV28 and TRBJ2-5, reads DVKVTQSSRYLVKRTGEKVFLECVQDMDHENMFWYRQDPGLGLRLIYFSYDVKMKEKGDIPEGYSVSREKKERFSLILESASTNQTSMYLCASSSYRGRKETQYFGPGTRLLVL.

This clone was seen a few times. The V gene is TRBV29-1, the J gene TRBJ2-1; weak D call: TRBD1 (5 bases). V was shortened by 7 bases and J by 6 bases, with 16 bases between the two germline ends. CDR1 SQVTM and CDR2 ANQGSEA come from the germline V gene. The CDR3 loop spans 13 amino acids. The CDR3 region has the DNA TGCAGCGCCGCTGGGTCCAGGGTCAATGAGCAGTTCTTC. Translated, it gives CSAAGSRVNEQFF.